This T cell receptor beta chain came from a study of human T cells and chemical hapten exposure. The overall study: While the approximately 23-week study was under way, patients received diphenylcyclopropenone on the scalp every week. Slight volume differences across pooled libraries mainly accounted for varying per-sample TCR yields.

This clonotype was detected many times. Each cDNA molecule in the library carried unique molecular identifiers. TCRdb redid the calling of the RACE reads with MiXCR, one entry per CDR3 protein. The table lists roughly 200,000 distinct CDR3 sequences, about 25% of them singletons. Germline trimming cut 4 bases from V and 2 bases from J; bases unmatched to any gene: 1. This CDR3 region has 13 residues. Per the germline V gene, CDR1 is SQVTM and CDR2 is ANQGSEA. Specified time point: patch test 3, about 24 weeks after DPC sensitization. The sample's treatment: therapeutic diphenylcyclopropenone sensitization with weekly scalp DPC. Each patch test followed a blood draw.

The sequencing here drew on whole blood, taken in connection with sensitization to the hapten diphenylcyclopropenone (DPC). The chain links TRBV29-1 to TRBJ2-3, with 9 bases fitting TRBD2. The clonotype originates from a woman aged 40 to 50 with alopecia areata. Some clones in this sample may be carry-over from other donors' samples. In DNA, the CDR3 is TGCAGCGTTGGCGGGAGGGCCACAGATACGCAGTATTTT. Protein product: CSVGGRATDTQYF.